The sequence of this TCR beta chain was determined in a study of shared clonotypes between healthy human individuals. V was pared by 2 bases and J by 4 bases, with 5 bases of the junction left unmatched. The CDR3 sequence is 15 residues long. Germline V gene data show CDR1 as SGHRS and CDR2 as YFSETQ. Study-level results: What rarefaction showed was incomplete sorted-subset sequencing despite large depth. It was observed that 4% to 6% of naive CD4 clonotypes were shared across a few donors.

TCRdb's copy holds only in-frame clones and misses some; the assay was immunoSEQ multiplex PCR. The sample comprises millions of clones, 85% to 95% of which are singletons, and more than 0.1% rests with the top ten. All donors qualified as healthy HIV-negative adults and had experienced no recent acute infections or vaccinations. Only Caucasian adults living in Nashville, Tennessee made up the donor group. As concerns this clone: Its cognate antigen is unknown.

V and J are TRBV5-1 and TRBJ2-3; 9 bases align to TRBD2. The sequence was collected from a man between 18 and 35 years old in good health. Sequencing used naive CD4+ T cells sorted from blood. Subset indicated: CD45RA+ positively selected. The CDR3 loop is CASSFAGGEADTQYF. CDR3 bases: TGCGCCAGCAGCTTTGCGGGAGGGGAGGCAGATACGCAGTATTTT.